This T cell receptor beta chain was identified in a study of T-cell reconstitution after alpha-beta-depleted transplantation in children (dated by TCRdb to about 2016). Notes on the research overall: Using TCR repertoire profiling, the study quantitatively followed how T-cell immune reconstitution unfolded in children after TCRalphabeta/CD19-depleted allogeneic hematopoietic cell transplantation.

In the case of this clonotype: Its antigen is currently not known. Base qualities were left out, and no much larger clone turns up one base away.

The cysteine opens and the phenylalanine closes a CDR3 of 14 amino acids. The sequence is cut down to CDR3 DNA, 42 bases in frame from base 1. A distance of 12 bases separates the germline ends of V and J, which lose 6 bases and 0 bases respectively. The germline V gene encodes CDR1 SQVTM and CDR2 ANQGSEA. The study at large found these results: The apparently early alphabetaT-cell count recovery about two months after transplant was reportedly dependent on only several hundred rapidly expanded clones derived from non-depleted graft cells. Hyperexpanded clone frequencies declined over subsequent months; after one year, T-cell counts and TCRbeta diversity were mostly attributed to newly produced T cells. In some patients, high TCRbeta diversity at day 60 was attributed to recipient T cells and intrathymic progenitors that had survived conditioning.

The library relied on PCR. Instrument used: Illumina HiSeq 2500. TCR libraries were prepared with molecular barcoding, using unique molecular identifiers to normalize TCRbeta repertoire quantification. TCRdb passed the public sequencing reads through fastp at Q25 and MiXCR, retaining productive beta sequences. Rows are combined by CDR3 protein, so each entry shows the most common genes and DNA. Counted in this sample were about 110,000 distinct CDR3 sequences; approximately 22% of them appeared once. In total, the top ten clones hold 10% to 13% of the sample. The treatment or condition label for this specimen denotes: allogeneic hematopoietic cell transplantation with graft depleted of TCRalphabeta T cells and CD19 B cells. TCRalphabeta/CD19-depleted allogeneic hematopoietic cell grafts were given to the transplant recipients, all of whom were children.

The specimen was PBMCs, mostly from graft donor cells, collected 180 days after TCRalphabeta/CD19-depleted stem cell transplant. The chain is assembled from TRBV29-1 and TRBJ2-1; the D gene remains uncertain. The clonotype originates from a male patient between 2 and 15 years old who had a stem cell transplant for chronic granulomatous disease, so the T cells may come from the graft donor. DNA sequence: TGCAGCGTCCAGCGACCGAGCTCCTACAATGAGCAGTTCTTC. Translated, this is CSVQRPSSYNEQFF.